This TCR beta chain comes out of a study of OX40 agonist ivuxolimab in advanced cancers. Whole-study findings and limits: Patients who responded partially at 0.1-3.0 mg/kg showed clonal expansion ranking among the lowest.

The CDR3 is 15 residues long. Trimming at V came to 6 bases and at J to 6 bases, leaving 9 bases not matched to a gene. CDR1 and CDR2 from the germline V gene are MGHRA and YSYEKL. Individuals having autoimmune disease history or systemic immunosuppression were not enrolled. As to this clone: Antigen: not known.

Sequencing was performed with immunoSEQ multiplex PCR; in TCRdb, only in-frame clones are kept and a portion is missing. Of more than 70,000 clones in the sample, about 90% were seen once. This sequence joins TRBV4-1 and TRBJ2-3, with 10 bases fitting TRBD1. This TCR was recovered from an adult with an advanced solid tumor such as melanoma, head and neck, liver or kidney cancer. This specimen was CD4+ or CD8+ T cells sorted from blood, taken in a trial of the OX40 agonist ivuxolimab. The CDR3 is CASSRQGAEADTQYF. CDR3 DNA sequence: TGCGCCAGCAGTCGACAGGGGGCAGAGGCCGATACGCAGTATTTT.